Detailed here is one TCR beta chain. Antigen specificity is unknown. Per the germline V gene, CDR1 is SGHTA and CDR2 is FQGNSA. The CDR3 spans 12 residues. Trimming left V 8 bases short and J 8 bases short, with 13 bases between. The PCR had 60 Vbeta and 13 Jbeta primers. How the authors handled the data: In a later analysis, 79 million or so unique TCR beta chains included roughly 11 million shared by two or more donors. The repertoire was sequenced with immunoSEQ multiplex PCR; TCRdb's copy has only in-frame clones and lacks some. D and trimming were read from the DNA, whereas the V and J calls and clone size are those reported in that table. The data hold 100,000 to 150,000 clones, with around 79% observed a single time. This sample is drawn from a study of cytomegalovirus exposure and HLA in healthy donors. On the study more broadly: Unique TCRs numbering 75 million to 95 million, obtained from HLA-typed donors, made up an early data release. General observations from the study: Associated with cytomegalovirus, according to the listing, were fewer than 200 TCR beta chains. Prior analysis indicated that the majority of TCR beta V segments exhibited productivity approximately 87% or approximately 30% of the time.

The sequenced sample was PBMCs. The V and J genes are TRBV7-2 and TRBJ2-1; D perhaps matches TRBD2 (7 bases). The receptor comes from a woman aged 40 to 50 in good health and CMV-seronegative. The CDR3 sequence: CASGTGRDEQFF. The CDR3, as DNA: TGTGCCAGCGGTACAGGGAGGGATGAGCAGTTCTTC. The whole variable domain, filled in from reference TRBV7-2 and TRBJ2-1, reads GAGVSQSPSNKVTEKGKDVELRCDPISGHTALYWYRQSLGQGLEFLIYFQGNSAPDKSGLPSDRFSAERTGGSVSTLTIQRTQQEDSAVYLCASGTGRDEQFFGPGTRLTVL.